This T cell receptor (beta chain) was captured in a study of graft-versus-host responses after intestinal transplantation. Study context: Isolated intestinal, liver-intestinal, or multivisceral transplants had been given to the recipients. Recipients across the board were started on anti-thymocyte globulin induction, then kept on tacrolimus and steroids for two to four years. Study findings and constraints: Allograft graft-versus-host to host-versus-graft clonal ratios ran high in patients with graft-donor T cell macrochimerism.

Note on this clone: Its antigen is undetermined.

Germline V gene lookup returns CDR1 SGHRS and CDR2 YFSETQ. Trimming at V came to 4 bases and at J to 0 bases, leaving 2 bases not matched to a gene. The CDR3 contains 16 residues. Repertoires were generated with immunoSEQ multiplex PCR, while TCRdb's copy carries only in-frame clones and drops some. The sample lists around 67,000 clones; approximately 80% were seen once. The chain employs TRBV5-1 and TRBJ2-2; TRBD2 agrees at 11 bases. The clonotype was recovered from a human donor who was the organ donor for an intestinal transplant. The material sequenced was unstimulated CD4+ T cells sorted from spleen or lymph node cells, taken before transplant. The CDR3 protein is CASSQGLAANTGELFF. The DNA of the CDR3 is TGCGCCAGCAGCCAGGGACTAGCGGCGAACACCGGGGAGCTGTTTTTT.